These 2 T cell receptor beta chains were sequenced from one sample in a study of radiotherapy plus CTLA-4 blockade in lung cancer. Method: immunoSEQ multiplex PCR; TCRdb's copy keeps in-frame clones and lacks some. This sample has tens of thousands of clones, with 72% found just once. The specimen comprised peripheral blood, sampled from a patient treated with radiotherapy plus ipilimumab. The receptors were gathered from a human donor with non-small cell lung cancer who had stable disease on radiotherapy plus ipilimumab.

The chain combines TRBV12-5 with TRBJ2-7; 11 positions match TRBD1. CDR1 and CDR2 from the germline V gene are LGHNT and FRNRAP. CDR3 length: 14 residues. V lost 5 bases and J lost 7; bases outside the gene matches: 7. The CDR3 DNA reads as TGTGCTAGTGGTACGGGACAGGGGGTGGGGGAGCAGTACTTC. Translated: CASGTGQGVGEQYF. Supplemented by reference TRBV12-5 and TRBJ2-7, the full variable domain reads DARVTQTPRHKVTEMGQEVTMRCQPILGHNTVFWYRQTMMQGLELLAYFRNRAPLDDSGMPKDRFSAEMPDATLATLKIQPSEPRDSAVYFCASGTGQGVGEQYFGPGTRLTVT.

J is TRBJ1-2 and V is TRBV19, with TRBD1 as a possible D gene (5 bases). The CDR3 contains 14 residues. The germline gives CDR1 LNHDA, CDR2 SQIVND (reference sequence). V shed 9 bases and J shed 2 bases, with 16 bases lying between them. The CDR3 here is CARTRQGGNYGYTF. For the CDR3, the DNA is TGTGCCAGAACCCGGCAGGGTGGCAACTATGGCTACACCTTC. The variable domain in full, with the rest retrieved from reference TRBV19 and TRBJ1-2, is DGGITQSPKYLFRKEGQNVTLSCEQNLNHDAMYWYRQDPGQGLRLIYYSQIVNDFQKGDIAEGYSVSREKKESFPLTVTSAQKNPTAFYLCARTRQGGNYGYTFGSGTRLTVV.